This T cell receptor (beta chain) came from a study of regulatory T cells in long-lasting Graves disease. For TCR beta, libraries came from iRepertoire HTBI primers and Arm-PCR of CDR3 regions. One entry per CDR3 protein, called by TCRdb with MiXCR from the multiplex PCR reads. The repertoire holds about 200,000 distinct CDR3 sequences, with less than 20% as singletons. The germline V gene has CDR1 LNHDA and CDR2 SQIVND (reference sequence). This CDR3 has 14 amino acids. The V and J ends lost 5 bases and 1 base respectively, with 11 bases between them. This clonotype occurred many times. Specified time point: newly diagnosed GD, antithyroid drugs for less than 3 months. RNA extracted from PBMCs served as the sequencing template. The same specimen was also included in a second study, on T cells in Graves' hyperthyroidism and ophthalmopathy.

Sample: peripheral blood mononuclear cells (PBMCs), taken at new diagnosis, from a patient treated with antithyroid drugs. This TCR derives from a young woman with Graves disease. The chain links TRBV19 to TRBJ1-1; maybe TRBD1 (6 bases). DNA of the CDR3: TGTGCCAGTAGTGGGGGACATCGGAACACTGAAGCTTTCTTT. It is translated as CASSGGHRNTEAFF.